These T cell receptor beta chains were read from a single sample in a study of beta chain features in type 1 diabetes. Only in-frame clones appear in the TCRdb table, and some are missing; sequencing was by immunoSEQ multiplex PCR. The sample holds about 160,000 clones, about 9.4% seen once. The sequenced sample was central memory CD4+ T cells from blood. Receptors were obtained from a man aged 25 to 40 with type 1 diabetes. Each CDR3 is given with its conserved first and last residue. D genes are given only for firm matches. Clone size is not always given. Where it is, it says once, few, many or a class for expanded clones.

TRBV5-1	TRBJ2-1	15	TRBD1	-	CASSPGTGAVNEQFF	TGCGCCAGCAGCCCCGGGACAGGGGCAGTTAATGAGCAGTTCTTC
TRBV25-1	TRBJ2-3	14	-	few	CASSGGLTTDTQYF	TGTGCCAGCAGTGGGGGACTTACCACAGATACGCAGTATTTT
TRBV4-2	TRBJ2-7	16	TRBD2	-	CASSPSARAGGYEQYF	TGTGCCAGCAGCCCCTCTGCAAGAGCGGGAGGCTACGAGCAGTACTTC
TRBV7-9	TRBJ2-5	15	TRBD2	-	CASSLGGGAQETQYF	TGTGCCAGCAGCTTAGGGGGAGGGGCCCAAGAGACCCAGTACTTC
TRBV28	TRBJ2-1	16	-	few	CASSRALADNDNEQFF	TGTGCCAGCAGTCGGGCCTTAGCGGACAATGACAATGAGCAGTTCTTC
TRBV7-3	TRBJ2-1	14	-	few	CASSQSGSYNEQFF	TGTGCCAGCAGCCAATCGGGTTCCTACAATGAGCAGTTCTTC
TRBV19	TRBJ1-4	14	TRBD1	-	CASSTGQINEKLFF	TGTGCCAGTAGTACGGGACAGATAAATGAAAAACTGTTTTTT
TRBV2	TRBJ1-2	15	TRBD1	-	CASSRTGTGVIGYTF	TGTGCCAGCAGTCGGACCGGGACAGGGGTAATTGGCTACACCTTC
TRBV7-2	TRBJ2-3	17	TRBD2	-	CASRSSPGTSGADTQYF	TGTGCCAGCAGGAGCTCACCTGGGACTAGCGGAGCAGATACGCAGTATTTT
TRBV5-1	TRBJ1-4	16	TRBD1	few	CASSFSLTGSSEKLFF	TGCGCCAGCAGCTTTAGTTTGACAGGGTCGTCTGAAAAACTGTTTTTT
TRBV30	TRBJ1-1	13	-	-	CASRSSLNTEAFF	TGTGCCTCCCGGAGCAGTTTGAACACTGAAGCTTTCTTT
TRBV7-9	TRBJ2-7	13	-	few	CASARGPGYEQYF	TGTGCCTCGGCTCGCGGCCCGGGCTACGAGCAGTACTTC
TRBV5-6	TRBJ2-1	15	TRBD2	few	CASSQRTSLYNEQFF	TGTGCCAGCAGTCAAAGGACTAGCCTTTACAATGAGCAGTTCTTC
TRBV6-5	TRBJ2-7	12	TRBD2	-	CATYGASGSMYF	TGTGCCACCTATGGGGCTAGCGGGAGTATGTACTTC
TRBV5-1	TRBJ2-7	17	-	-	CASSSTTQGVGKYEQYF	TGCGCCAGCAGCTCTACGACACAGGGAGTGGGAAAATACGAGCAGTACTTC
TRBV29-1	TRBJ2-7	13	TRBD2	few	CSVGVGLAVEQYF	TGCAGCGTGGGAGTCGGACTAGCGGTCGAGCAGTACTTC
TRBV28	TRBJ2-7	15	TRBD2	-	CASSRRTLAGGEQYF	TGTGCCAGCAGTCGAAGGACTCTAGCGGGAGGCGAGCAGTACTTC
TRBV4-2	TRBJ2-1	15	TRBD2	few	CASSLAGGSYNEQFF	TGTGCCAGCAGCTTAGCGGGAGGGTCCTACAATGAGCAGTTCTTC
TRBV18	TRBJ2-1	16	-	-	CASSPGEDSVHNEQFF	TGTGCCAGCTCACCTGGGGAGGACTCGGTACACAATGAGCAGTTCTTC
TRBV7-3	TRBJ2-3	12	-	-	CASSLFRDTQYF	TGTGCCAGCAGCTTATTCAGAGATACGCAGTATTTT
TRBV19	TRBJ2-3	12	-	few	CASSTTGSTQYF	TGTGCCAGTAGTACAACCGGGAGCACGCAGTATTTT
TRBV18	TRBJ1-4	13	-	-	CASSSNSLEKLFF	TGTGCCAGCTCATCCAACAGCTTGGAAAAACTGTTTTTT
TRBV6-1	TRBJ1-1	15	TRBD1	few	CASSWGTAMNTEAFF	TGTGCCAGCAGTTGGGGGACAGCCATGAACACTGAAGCTTTCTTT